This T cell receptor (beta chain) was observed in a study of sequential checkpoint blockade in melanoma. About the research overall: Arm A got nivolumab then ipilimumab; arm B the reverse, 1:1. Each arm's sequence ended with maintenance nivolumab.

The table came from immunoSEQ multiplex PCR; TCRdb's copy has only in-frame clones and leaves some out. The sample has some 17,000 clones, 55% to 75% seen once. The treatment is: randomized to nivolumab then ipilimumab (arm A) or the reverse (arm B). DNA-damaging chemotherapy had not been given to any patient beforehand. Live CD3+CD8+ CD19− CD56− cells were sorted from PBMCs. Germline V gives CDR1 SQVTM, CDR2 ANQGSEA. V shed 2 bases and J 3 bases; nucleotides not matched to a gene: 7. The CDR3 is 17 residues long. The receptor's source is a human donor with melanoma. Here the sequenced sample was CD8+ T cells sorted from blood (inferred from file names), taken from a patient given nivolumab and ipilimumab in sequence. The J gene is TRBJ2-1, the V gene TRBV29-1, with 13 bases lining up with TRBD2. The DNA of the CDR3 is TGCAGCGTTGAACTACTAGCGGGGGGGCCTATCTACAATGAGCAGTTCTTC. As protein: CSVELLAGGPIYNEQFF.